Shown below are 24 T cell receptor beta chains from a single sample sequenced in a study of T cells after yellow fever vaccination. TCRdb reprocessed the 5' RACE reads with MiXCR, giving one entry per CDR3 protein. Here the sample spans around 300,000 distinct CDR3 sequences, approximately 4% being singletons. The input for sequencing was PBMCs, taken 5 days after the yellow fever booster vaccination. These receptors originate from a man between 18 and 29 years old who received the YFV17D yellow fever vaccine.

This clonotype was counted ten times or more. The chain links TRBV29-1 to TRBJ2-3; D tentatively reads TRBD1 or TRBD2 (6 bases each). The CDR3 loop spans 16 amino acids. The ends were cut back, 1 base at V and 1 base at J, with 15 bases in the middle. CDR1 SQVTM and CDR2 ANQGSEA come from the germline V gene. CDR3 coding DNA: TGCAGCGTTGAAGCGGGGGCAGGAACCCGCACAGATACGCAGTATTTT. Encoded protein: CSVEAGAGTRTDTQYF.

This clonotype was detected only a few times. V is TRBV19 and J is TRBJ1-1, with D perhaps TRBD1 (5 bases). CDR1 and CDR2 (germline): LNHDA, SQIVND (reference sequence). The CDR3 totals 13 residues. Trimming pared 3 bases from V and 3 bases from J, leaving 8 bases between. The CDR3 spells CASSMGVHTEAFF. CDR3 DNA sequence: TGTGCCAGTAGTATGGGGGTGCACACTGAAGCTTTCTTT.

This clonotype was counted many times. J is TRBJ2-3 and V is TRBV10-3; 10 positions match TRBD1. J lost 4 bases, V lost 4 bases, and 5 bases had no gene match. This CDR3 has 15 residues. Per the germline V gene, CDR1 is ENHRY and CDR2 is SYGVKD. CDR3 sequence (DNA): TGTGCCATCAGTGCGGTAGGGACAGGGGCAGATACGCAGTATTTT. The encoded protein is CAISAVGTGADTQYF.

This clonotype came up many times. The J gene is TRBJ2-7, the V gene TRBV6-6; maybe TRBD1 (5 bases). The length of the CDR3 is 15 residues. The V and J ends lost 0 bases and 3 bases respectively, with 12 bases between them. Germline V CDR1 and CDR2: MNHNY, SVGAGI (reference sequence). CDR3 region: CASSYSPARDYEQYF. The CDR3 coding sequence is TGTGCCAGCAGTTACTCCCCCGCCAGGGACTACGAGCAGTACTTC.

This sequence joins TRBV28 and TRBJ2-5; 7 nucleotides line up with TRBD2. This CDR3 comprises 17 residues. Per germline, CDR1 MDHEN and CDR2 SYDVKM. With 4 bases clipped from V and 3 bases from J, the junction kept 14 bases outside the gene matches. The CDR3 is CASSSKRGVSWKETQYF. The CDR3 bases are TGTGCCAGCAGTTCAAAACGGGGGGTTAGTTGGAAAGAGACCCAGTACTTC.

This clonotype was counted many times. This chain connects TRBV11-2 to TRBJ2-4; D may match TRBD1 or TRBD2 (6 bases each). V was trimmed by 3 bases and J by 7 bases, leaving 16 bases between them. The CDR3 contains 15 residues. Germline V gives CDR1 SGHAT, CDR2 FQNNGV. CDR3 amino acids: CASSFGRGQGNIQYF. The CDR3 DNA follows: TGTGCCAGCAGCTTCGGTCGGGGGCAGGGGAACATTCAGTACTTC.

CDR3 amino acids: CASSVGGLAGTTDTQYF. DNA of the CDR3: TGTGCCAGCAGCGTAGGGGGTCTAGCGGGGACCACAGATACGCAGTATTTT. V and J are TRBV9 and TRBJ2-3; 9 bases fit TRBD2. Trimming took 0 bases from V and 2 from J; bases not matched to a gene: 7. Germline CDR1 reads SGDLS; CDR2 reads YYNGEE. The CDR3 extends over 17 amino acids.

The chain carries TRBV5-4 and TRBJ2-3; no reliable D call. Germline loops: CDR1 SGHNT, CDR2 YYREEE (reference sequence). Trimming pared 7 bases from V and 6 bases from J, leaving 21 bases between. The CDR3 is made up of 15 amino acids. The chain's CDR3 is CASSFSSGPKDTQYF. CDR3 DNA sequence: TGTGCCAGCTCGTTCTCGTCCGGGCCCAAGGATACGCAGTATTTT.

This clonotype has more than one count but fewer than ten. The rearrangement links TRBV30 to TRBJ2-7; TRBD1 agrees at 8 bases. CDR1 and CDR2 (germline): GTSNPN, SVGIG (reference sequence). The CDR3 runs 13 residues. Trimming removed 4 bases from V and 6 bases from J; junction bases left unmatched: 8. The CDR3 DNA follows: TGTGCCTGGAAACGCGGACAGGGCCTCGAGCAGTACTTC. It codes for CAWKRGQGLEQYF.

A few counts support this clonotype. The chain joins TRBV18 to TRBJ2-7, with TRBD1 matching 10 bases. Germline-derived CDR1 and CDR2 are KGHSH and LQKENI. The CDR3 runs to 15 residues. V was pared by 5 bases and J by 4 bases, with 8 bases of the junction left unmatched. The CDR3, as DNA: TGTGCCAGCTCATCGGGACAGGGGTTTATTTACGAGCAGTACGTC. This translates into CASSSGQGFIYEQYV.

The V gene is TRBV5-6, the J gene TRBJ2-3, with a weak D call TRBD2 (6 bases). The CDR3 is 16 residues long. From germline, CDR1 is SGHDT and CDR2 YYEEEE. Trimming took off 4 bases at V and 4 bases at J, with 19 bases between the two ends. CDR3 DNA sequence: TGTGCCAGCAGCGGGGGGTTTCTAGTAGTCCCAGATACGCAGTATTTT. It translates to CASSGGFLVVPDTQYF.

This clonotype was seen only a few times. The rearrangement uses TRBV7-2 and TRBJ1-2, with 7 nucleotides matching TRBD1. The CDR3 extends over 17 amino acids. V was clipped by 2 bases and J by 4 bases; unmatched bases: 13. Germline loops: CDR1 SGHTA, CDR2 FQGNSA. The CDR3 region has the DNA TGTGCCAGCAGCTTATTCTTACAGGGGATTGGTGTCTATGGCTACACCTTC. It specifies CASSLFLQGIGVYGYTF.

This clonotype was counted between two and nine times. This chain joins TRBV5-6 and TRBJ2-5; D is unclear. There are 14 residues in the CDR3. Trimming stripped 1 base from V and 1 base from J, with 8 bases between. The germline gives CDR1 SGHDT, CDR2 YYEEEE. This chain's CDR3 is CASSLPPLQETQYF. The DNA of the CDR3 is TGTGCCAGCAGCTTGCCGCCGCTCCAAGAGACCCAGTACTTC. Full variable domain (remainder filled in from reference TRBV5-6 and TRBJ2-5): DAGVTQSPTHLIKTRGQQVTLRCSPKSGHDTVSWYQQALGQGPQFIFQYYEEEERQRGNFPDRFSGHQFPNYSSELNVNALLLGDSALYLCASSLPPLQETQYFGPGTRLLVL.

This clonotype appeared a few times. The rearrangement joins TRBV7-9 to TRBJ1-1; D gene unclear. CDR3 length equals 13 residues. V gave up 4 bases and J gave up 7 bases, with 13 bases separating them. Germline loops: CDR1 SEHNR, CDR2 FQNEAQ (reference sequence). Here the CDR3 reads CASSSTVGNEAFF. The CDR3 bases are TGTGCCAGCAGCTCAACGGTGGGGAATGAAGCTTTCTTT.

This clonotype was counted only a few times. The CDR3 DNA follows: TGTGCCAGCAGCCCATCGACTAGCGGGGGGCGTGAGCAGTACTTC. Protein sequence: CASSPSTSGGREQYF. The chain carries TRBV12-3 or TRBV12-4 and TRBJ2-7, with 13 bases lining up with TRBD2. V shed 6 bases, J shed 7 bases, and the junction held 9 bases outside the gene matches. This CDR3 is built from 15 residues.

In nucleotides, the CDR3 is TGCGCCAGCACTCGATCCTCTAGCACAGATACGCAGTATTTT. This sequence encodes CASTRSSSTDTQYF. The rearrangement links TRBV23-1 to TRBJ2-3; D ambiguous. TRBV23-1 is sorted into the ORF group, with uncertain function. The CDR3 contains 14 residues. Deletions cut 7 bases from V and 0 bases from J, with 11 bases between.

The table lists this clonotype with a few counts. The chain has TRBV20-1 and TRBJ1-1; D possibly corresponds to TRBD1 (5 bases). V shed 3 bases and J shed 1 base, with 9 bases lying between them. Germline V lookup: CDR1 DFQATT, CDR2 SNEGSKA (reference sequence). The CDR3 is 13 residues long. The CDR3, as DNA: TGCAGTGCTAGTGGGGCCGCGAACACTGAAGCTTTCTTT. It yields the protein CSASGAANTEAFF.

The V call is TRBV30, the J call TRBJ1-5, with D unclear. Germline V gives CDR1 GTSNPN, CDR2 SVGIG (reference sequence). The CDR3 has 14 residues. V gave up 2 bases and J gave up 5 bases, with 13 bases separating them. The CDR3 spells CAWSSGHEYQPQHF. CDR3 DNA sequence: TGTGCCTGGAGTTCGGGTCACGAGTATCAGCCCCAGCATTTT.

The J gene is TRBJ1-4, the V gene TRBV11-2; maybe TRBD1 (5 bases). In germline, CDR1 is SGHAT, CDR2 FQNNGV. Deletions cut 5 bases from V and 6 bases from J, with 16 bases between. The length of the CDR3 is 15 residues. This CDR3 is CASSPSGGYDEKLFF. The CDR3 nucleotides are TGTGCCAGCAGCCCGTCGGGGGGGTACGATGAAAAACTGTTTTTT.

This clonotype was detected ten times or more. This chain uses TRBV5-6 with TRBJ2-1, with 11 bases identical to TRBD2. The CDR3 is 15 amino acids. Looked up from germline, CDR1 is SGHDT and CDR2 is YYEEEE. The V and J ends lost 4 bases and 8 bases, in that order; junction bases with no gene match: 8. Written as DNA, the CDR3 is TGTGCCAGCAGCCCTCCGGGACTAGCGGTCTATGAGCAGTTCTTC. It is translated as CASSPPGLAVYEQFF.

This clonotype was seen more than once but under ten times. The chain recombines TRBV12-3 or TRBV12-4 with TRBJ2-3; 7 bases line up with TRBD2. The V and J ends lost 5 bases and 1 base, in that order; junction bases with no gene match: 3. The length of the CDR3 is 14 residues. The CDR3 loop is CASSASGRTDTQYF. The CDR3 coding sequence is TGTGCCAGCAGTGCTAGCGGCCGCACAGATACGCAGTATTTT.

The sample holds a few counts of this clonotype. The chain recombines TRBV4-1 with TRBJ2-5, with TRBD2 matching 9 bases. Trimming cost V 1 base and J 9 bases; bases outside gene matches: 9. This CDR3 spans 15 amino acids. Germline V gene sequence: CDR1 MGHRA, CDR2 YSYEKL. The CDR3 spells CASSQASASGMAQYF. The CDR3 DNA reads TGCGCCAGCAGCCAAGCTTCGGCTAGCGGGATGGCCCAGTACTTC.

V is TRBV12-3 or TRBV12-4 and J is TRBJ2-3; possibly TRBD2 for D (6 bases). The CDR3 is 15 residues long. V was cut by 3 bases and J by 4 bases, with 14 bases left in between. In nucleotides, the CDR3 is TGTGCCAGCAGTTTGGATACGGGGACTCCAGATACGCAGTATTTT. Amino acid sequence: CASSLDTGTPDTQYF.

This clonotype was counted only a few times. V gene TRBV7-2 combines with J gene TRBJ2-5; D remains unclear. V gave up 7 bases and J gave up 5 bases, with 8 bases separating them. This CDR3 is 11 amino acids long. Germline CDR1 is SGHTA and CDR2 is FQGNSA. This CDR3 is CASIFWETQYF. The CDR3 coding sequence is TGTGCCAGCATCTTCTGGGAGACCCAGTACTTC.